This T cell receptor (beta chain) was sequenced in a study of T cell responses to AZD1222 COVID-19 vaccine. Study-level background: Recipients boosted at about 4 weeks or about 12 weeks are pooled.

Germline assignment: CDR1 SGHTA and CDR2 FQGTGA. Between the trimmed V and J ends, which lost 5 bases and 7 bases, there was a span of 14 bases. CDR3 length equals 13 residues. The study, taken as a whole, reports: Increased Spike-specific TCR breadth and depth were observed after two AZD1222 doses. Among the donors, most were white British and more were female, and clonal diversity was possibly underestimated.

Clones were read by immunoSEQ multiplex PCR, and TCRdb kept only the in-frame ones, dropping some. The table records 120,000 to 150,000 clones, more than 75% of them present only once. Details on this clone: Its target is not known.

The V call is TRBV7-3, the J call TRBJ1-2; a possible D gene is TRBD1 (6 bases). This clonotype was sampled from an adult in good health. Specimen: peripheral blood, collected on day 0 of AZD1222 vaccination. The CDR3 DNA is TGTGCCAGCAGCAACTCCGGGGGGGCTGGCTACACCTTC. Translating it yields CASSNSGGAGYTF.